The 17 T cell receptor beta chains given below trace back to one sample, sequenced in a study of blood T cell repertoires in COVID-19. Assay: immunoSEQ multiplex PCR; the TCRdb copy retains only in-frame clones and omits some. The repertoire includes around 95,000 clones, around 88% of them detected once, and about 5.3% sits in the top ten. Material: peripheral blood. These receptor sequences come from a human donor in a cohort sampled during active COVID-19.

DNA for the CDR3: TGTGCCAGTAGTAGGACCGGGACTAGCGGGAGAAGGGATGAGCAGTTCTTC. Its translation is CASSRTGTSGRRDEQFF. The chain couples TRBV19 to TRBJ2-1; 14 nucleotides match TRBD2. Germline V CDR1 and CDR2: LNHDA, SQIVND (reference sequence). The V gene end was trimmed by 4 bases and the J gene end by 8 bases; junction bases not matched to a gene: 10. The CDR3 is 17 amino acids.

The CDR3 region is CASSYNRGLDTQYF. CDR3 coding DNA: TGTGCCAGCAGTTACAACAGGGGCCTGGATACGCAGTATTTT. This chain uses TRBV6-2 or TRBV6-3 with TRBJ2-3; TRBD1 matches at 7 bases. In germline, CDR1 is MNHEY, CDR2 SVGEGT. The CDR3 contains 14 residues. V was clipped by 2 bases and J by 6 bases; unmatched bases: 5.

The chain employs TRBV28 and TRBJ1-4; unclear D gene. CDR1 is MDHEN and CDR2 is SYDVKM in the germline V gene. CDR3 length: 16 amino acids. Trimming took 5 bases from V and 3 from J, leaving 16 bases between them. The CDR3 loop is CASSRSGSVANEKLFF. CDR3 coding DNA: TGTGCCAGCAGTCGGTCGGGGTCGGTGGCTAATGAAAAACTGTTTTTT. Combining the CDR3 with reference TRBV28 and TRBJ1-4 gives the whole variable domain DVKVTQSSRYLVKRTGEKVFLECVQDMDHENMFWYRQDPGLGLRLIYFSYDVKMKEKGDIPEGYSVSREKKERFSLILESASTNQTSMYLCASSRSGSVANEKLFFGSGTQLSVL.

The gene calls are TRBV6-5 and TRBJ1-6, with D hard to call. Germline V gives CDR1 MNHEY, CDR2 SVGAGI. The germline V and J ends were trimmed by 2 bases and 8 bases, with 10 bases remaining between them. The CDR3 has 14 residues. Here the CDR3 DNA reads TGTGCCAGCAGTTACGGAGGGCGGGATTCACCCCTCCACTTT. Translated, it gives CASSYGGRDSPLHF.

This clone came up a few times. The CDR3 nucleotides read TGTGCCAGCAGTGAAGTTACGGTAAATGAAAAACTGTTTTTT. Amino acid sequence: CASSEVTVNEKLFF. The genes are TRBV6-1 and TRBJ1-4; D remains unclear. CDR3 size: 14 residues. Between the trimmed V and J ends, which lost 1 base and 5 bases, there was a span of 8 bases. The germline V gene encodes CDR1 MNHNS and CDR2 SASEGT.

The rearrangement uses TRBV5-4 and TRBJ2-3, with D perhaps TRBD1 (6 bases). There are 15 residues in the CDR3. Looked up from germline, CDR1 is SGHNT and CDR2 is YYREEE (reference sequence). Trimming pared 5 bases from V and 3 bases from J, leaving 16 bases between. CDR3 bases: TGTGCCAGCAGTTCCCCAGGGGCTCGGACAGATACGCAGTATTTT. It translates to CASSSPGARTDTQYF.

This chain's CDR3 is CASSPGQGVSYEQYF. CDR3 bases: TGCGCCAGCAGCCCGGGACAGGGGGTTTCCTACGAGCAGTACTTC. This sequence joins TRBV5-1 and TRBJ2-7, with 11 bases matching TRBD1. Trimming cost V 4 bases and J 1 base; bases outside gene matches: 4. The CDR3 consists of 15 residues. CDR1 is SGHRS, CDR2 YFSETQ, per germline. The whole variable domain, remainder taken from reference TRBV5-1 and TRBJ2-7, is KAGVTQTPRYLIKTRGQQVTLSCSPISGHRSVSWYQQTPGQGLQFLFEYFSETQRNKGNFPGRFSGRQFSNSRSEMNVSTLELGDSALYLCASSPGQGVSYEQYFGPGTRLTVT.

V is TRBV7-9 and J is TRBJ1-3; TRBD1 might be the D (5 bases). This CDR3 is built from 16 residues. The germline V gene encodes CDR1 SEHNR and CDR2 FQNEAQ (reference sequence). V gave up 0 bases and J gave up 0 bases, with 9 bases separating them. CDR3 in amino acids: CASSLADSSSGNTIYF. CDR3 nucleotides: TGTGCCAGCAGCTTAGCAGACAGTAGCTCTGGAAACACCATATATTTT.

The chain has TRBV14 and TRBJ2-4; weak D call: TRBD1 (6 bases). The germline V and J ends were trimmed by 1 base and 6 bases, with 10 bases remaining between them. CDR3 length: 14 residues. Germline V gives CDR1 SGHDN, CDR2 FVKESK. This CDR3 reads CASSQVDRRNIQYF. CDR3 sequence (DNA): TGTGCCAGCAGCCAAGTAGACAGGAGAAACATTCAGTACTTC.

This chain connects TRBV19 to TRBJ1-5, with D possibly matching TRBD1 (6 bases). Trimming pared 9 bases from V and 3 bases from J, leaving 15 bases between. Germline assignment: CDR1 LNHDA and CDR2 SQIVND (reference sequence). CDR3 length: 14 residues. The CDR3 protein is CASSGGQPNQPQHF. CDR3 in DNA: TGTGCCAGCAGTGGAGGACAGCCCAATCAGCCCCAGCATTTT.

The V and J genes are TRBV25-1 and TRBJ2-7; D is undetermined. Germline V gene sequence: CDR1 MGHDK, CDR2 SYGVNS. This CDR3 has 13 amino acids. V was trimmed by 4 bases and J by 0 bases, leaving 7 bases between them. CDR3 DNA sequence: TGTGCCAGCAGTGGAGACACCTCCTACGAGCAGTACTTC. Its translation: CASSGDTSYEQYF.

The rearrangement joins TRBV7-2 to TRBJ1-2; TRBD1 matches 8 bases. Germline CDR1 SGHTA, CDR2 FQGNSA. J gave up 5 bases and V 3 bases, and 2 bases lay outside the gene matches. The length of the CDR3 is 13 residues. The CDR3, as DNA: TGTGCCAGCAGCTTTCGGACAGGGTATGGCTACACCTTC. This gives the protein CASSFRTGYGYTF.

The genes are TRBV12-3 or TRBV12-4 and TRBJ2-1; D is ambiguous. V was pared by 3 bases and J by 8 bases, with 11 bases between. The CDR3 is made up of 13 amino acids. The CDR3 reads CASSLGELDEQFF. The CDR3, as DNA: TGTGCCAGCAGTTTGGGCGAACTGGATGAGCAGTTCTTC.

The rearrangement joins TRBV2 to TRBJ1-2; no definite D call. The CDR3 has 14 amino acids. Germline V gene sequence: CDR1 SNHLY, CDR2 FYNNEI. V was cut by 2 bases and J by 7 bases, with 14 bases left in between. The CDR3 DNA reads TGTGCCAGCAGTGAAAACGGGAGGCTTATTGGCTACACCTTC. Protein: CASSENGRLIGYTF.

This clone showed up just once. The chain combines TRBV6-4 with TRBJ1-3; possible D gene TRBD1, 5 bases. CDR1 and CDR2 (germline): MRHNA, SNTAGT. Trimming removed 4 bases at V and 6 bases at J, with 16 bases between. The CDR3 is made up of 15 amino acids. CDR3 nucleotide sequence: TGTGCCAGCAGTGCAGACAGTCTGCGAGCAAACACCATATATTTT. Translated, it gives CASSADSLRANTIYF.

The CDR3 nucleotides read TGTGCCAGCAGGACGGGAGATCCGAACACCGGGGAGCTGTTTTTT. Translated: CASRTGDPNTGELFF. This sequence joins TRBV28 and TRBJ2-2; D perhaps matches TRBD2 (6 bases). The CDR3 contains 15 residues. In germline, CDR1 is MDHEN, CDR2 SYDVKM. Trimming took off 6 bases at V and 0 bases at J, with 11 bases between the two ends. The full variable domain, in which reference TRBV28 and TRBJ2-2 provide the parts outside the CDR3, is DVKVTQSSRYLVKRTGEKVFLECVQDMDHENMFWYRQDPGLGLRLIYFSYDVKMKEKGDIPEGYSVSREKKERFSLILESASTNQTSMYLCASRTGDPNTGELFFGEGSRLTVL.

This chain connects TRBV5-3 to TRBJ2-1; 10 bases agree with TRBD2. TRBV5-3 is identified as an open reading frame with a role that is uncertain. V lost 4 bases and J lost 0; bases outside the gene matches: 10. The CDR3 is 18 residues long. CDR3 amino acids: CARSPTSGPPISYNEQFF. DNA for the CDR3: TGTGCCAGAAGCCCGACTAGCGGGCCCCCCATCTCCTACAATGAGCAGTTCTTC.